This TCR beta chain is from a study of regulatory and conventional T cells in RAG deficiency. Repertoires were generated with immunoSEQ multiplex PCR, while TCRdb's copy carries only in-frame clones and drops some. The repertoire has 30,000 to 40,000 clones, around nine tenths of them found once; the top ten carry approximately 14%. As for this clone: Its specificity is not known.

Trimming left V 4 bases short and J 0 bases short, with 9 bases between. Per germline, CDR1 LNHDA and CDR2 SQIVND (reference sequence). The CDR3 is 15 amino acids. Whole-study results and caveats: Patient subsets had shorter CDR3s; Omenn Treg-Tconv overlap exceeded 75%. Control T-cell subsets had markedly higher Shannon entropy and lower Simpson indices than RAG-deficient patients. Omenn syndrome and CID/AS patients had roughly 100-fold fewer unique Treg TCR beta sequences, versus around 10-fold elsewhere.

The sample was also reused in another study, on regulatory T cells. That source notes: Primers: 52 TRBV forward and 13 TRBJ reverse.

Sequenced input: CD8+ T cells sorted from blood. This TCR was recovered from a human donor in good health. The rearrangement joins TRBV19 to TRBJ2-2; D is possibly TRBD2 (6 bases). CDR3 nucleotides: TGTGCCAGTAGTACGACGGGGGCGAACACCGGGGAGCTGTTTTTT. This translates into CASSTTGANTGELFF. Looking up the rest from reference TRBV19 and TRBJ2-2 gives the full variable domain: DGGITQSPKYLFRKEGQNVTLSCEQNLNHDAMYWYRQDPGQGLRLIYYSQIVNDFQKGDIAEGYSVSREKKESFPLTVTSAQKNPTAFYLCASSTTGANTGELFFGEGSRLTVL.